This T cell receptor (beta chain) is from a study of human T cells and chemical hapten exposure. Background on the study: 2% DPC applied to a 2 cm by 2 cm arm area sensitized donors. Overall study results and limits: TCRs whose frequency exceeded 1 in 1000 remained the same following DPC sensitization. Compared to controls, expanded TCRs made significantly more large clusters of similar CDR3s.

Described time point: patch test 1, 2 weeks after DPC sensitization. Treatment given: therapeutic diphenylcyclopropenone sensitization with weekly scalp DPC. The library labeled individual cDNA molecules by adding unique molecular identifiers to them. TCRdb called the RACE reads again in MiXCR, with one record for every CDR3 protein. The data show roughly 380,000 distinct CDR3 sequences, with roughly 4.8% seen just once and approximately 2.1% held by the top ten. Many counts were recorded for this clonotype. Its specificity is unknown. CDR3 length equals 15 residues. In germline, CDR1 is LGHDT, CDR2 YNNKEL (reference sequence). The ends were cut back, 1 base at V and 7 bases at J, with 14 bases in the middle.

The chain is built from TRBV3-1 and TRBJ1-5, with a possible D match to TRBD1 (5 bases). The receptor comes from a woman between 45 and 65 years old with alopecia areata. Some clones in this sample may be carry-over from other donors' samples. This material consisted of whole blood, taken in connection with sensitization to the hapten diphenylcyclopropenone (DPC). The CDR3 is CASSQGRGGQQPQHF. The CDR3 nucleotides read TGTGCCAGCAGCCAAGGGCGGGGCGGGCAACAGCCCCAGCATTTT.